A selection of T cell receptor beta chains follows, all from one sample in a study of cytomegalovirus exposure and HLA in healthy donors. Data came from immunoSEQ multiplex PCR; TCRdb stores just in-frame clones and leaves some out. This sample has under 200,000 clones, with roughly 77% found just once. Sequencing used PBMCs. These receptors were taken from a middle-aged woman in good health and CMV-seropositive. CDR3s include the opening cysteine and the closing phenylalanine or tryptophan. The D gene is left open where the match is weak. Expanded clones are given a class, and other clones once, few, many or no size at all.

d_call: TRBD2; clone_size: -; j_call: TRBJ2-7; v_call: TRBV27; cdr3_nt: TGTGCCAGCAGTCCCCGACTAGCGGGAGGGAGAAGGGACGAGCAGTACTTC; cdr3_aa: CASSPRLAGGRRDEQYF
d_call: -; clone_size: -; j_call: TRBJ1-2; v_call: TRBV15; cdr3_nt: TGTGCCACCAGCAGAGATGGGGGGATTGAGTATGGCTACACCTTC; cdr3_aa: CATSRDGGIEYGYTF
d_call: TRBD1; clone_size: -; j_call: TRBJ1-2; v_call: TRBV28; cdr3_nt: TGTGCCAGCAGTTTTTTTAGGGGGCGCAACTATGGCTACACCTTC; cdr3_aa: CASSFFRGRNYGYTF
d_call: TRBD2; clone_size: few; j_call: TRBJ2-4; v_call: TRBV5-4; cdr3_nt: TGTGCCAGCAGCGCGGGACTAGCGGGGGCGGCCAAAAACATTCAGTACTTC; cdr3_aa: CASSAGLAGAAKNIQYF
d_call: TRBD2; clone_size: once; j_call: TRBJ2-1; v_call: TRBV2; cdr3_nt: TGTGCCAGCAGTGACGGGGTAGCGGGGTTCTCCTACAATGAGCAGTTCTTC; cdr3_aa: CASSDGVAGFSYNEQFF
d_call: -; clone_size: few; j_call: TRBJ2-1; v_call: TRBV7-9; cdr3_nt: TGTGCCAGCAGCAAGCAGACAGTTAGCAATGAGCAGTTCTTC; cdr3_aa: CASSKQTVSNEQFF
d_call: TRBD2; clone_size: once; j_call: TRBJ2-6; v_call: TRBV30; cdr3_nt: TGTGCCTGGACCGGGGGGGTGCCAAGCTCTGGGGCCAACGTCCTGACTTTC; cdr3_aa: CAWTGGVPSSGANVLTF
d_call: -; clone_size: -; j_call: TRBJ1-3; v_call: TRBV5-1; cdr3_nt: TGCGCCAGCAGCTTCGGAGGGAAAGGAAACACCATATATTTT; cdr3_aa: CASSFGGKGNTIYF
d_call: -; clone_size: -; j_call: TRBJ2-3; v_call: TRBV6-6; cdr3_nt: TGTGCCAGTCGGTCCCCAGCAGACACTAGGGCGCAGTATTTT; cdr3_aa: CASRSPADTRAQYF
d_call: -; clone_size: -; j_call: TRBJ2-3; v_call: TRBV5-1; cdr3_nt: TGCGCCAGCAGCTTGAACACAAACACAGATACGCAGTATTTT; cdr3_aa: CASSLNTNTDTQYF
d_call: -; clone_size: -; j_call: TRBJ2-5; v_call: TRBV19; cdr3_nt: TGTGCCAGTAGTATAGGGAGTGAAAGGGGGGAGACCCAGTACTTC; cdr3_aa: CASSIGSERGETQYF
d_call: -; clone_size: -; j_call: TRBJ1-4; v_call: TRBV11-2; cdr3_nt: TGTGCCAGCAGCTTTAGTCTAACTAATGAAAAACTGTTTTTT; cdr3_aa: CASSFSLTNEKLFF
d_call: TRBD1; clone_size: once; j_call: TRBJ1-1; v_call: TRBV5-6; cdr3_nt: TGTGCCAGCAGCGCGGGACAGACGAACACTGAAGCTTTCTTT; cdr3_aa: CASSAGQTNTEAFF
d_call: -; clone_size: -; j_call: TRBJ2-7; v_call: TRBV11-2; cdr3_nt: TGTGCCAGCAGCTTAGATCGGGCAGGGTCCTACGAGCAGTACTTC; cdr3_aa: CASSLDRAGSYEQYF
d_call: -; clone_size: -; j_call: TRBJ2-4; v_call: TRBV10-2; cdr3_nt: TGCGCCAGCAGTGAACAGGGCGAAAACATTCAGTACTTC; cdr3_aa: CASSEQGENIQYF
d_call: -; clone_size: -; j_call: TRBJ2-2; v_call: TRBV7-9; cdr3_nt: TGTTCCAGCAGCCCAAACACCGGGGAGCTGTTTTTT; cdr3_aa: CSSSPNTGELFF
d_call: TRBD1; clone_size: once; j_call: TRBJ1-2; v_call: TRBV28; cdr3_nt: TGTGCCAGTCTGGACAGGGGGCTCGGCTACACCTTC; cdr3_aa: CASLDRGLGYTF
d_call: TRBD1; clone_size: few; j_call: TRBJ2-7; v_call: TRBV5-4; cdr3_nt: TGTGCCAGCAGTCAAATGGGACAGGGTAGGTCCTACGAGCAGTACTTC; cdr3_aa: CASSQMGQGRSYEQYF
d_call: TRBD1; clone_size: -; j_call: TRBJ1-2; v_call: TRBV6-5; cdr3_nt: TGTGCCAGCAGTTACTCGGGACAGGGTGAATATGGCTACACCTTC; cdr3_aa: CASSYSGQGEYGYTF
d_call: -; clone_size: once; j_call: TRBJ1-4; v_call: TRBV7-2; cdr3_nt: TGTGCCAGCAGCGTTGTTGCTCTTGCTCGGGACTCGAAGGAAAAACTGTTTTTT; cdr3_aa: CASSVVALARDSKEKLFF
d_call: -; clone_size: few; j_call: TRBJ2-7; v_call: TRBV7-2; cdr3_nt: TGTGCCAGCAGCTTAGCGGGAGGACCCTACGAGCAGTACTTC; cdr3_aa: CASSLAGGPYEQYF
d_call: -; clone_size: -; j_call: TRBJ1-6; v_call: TRBV14; cdr3_nt: TGTGCCAGCAGCCAAGGGCGGTATAATTCACCCCTCCACTTT; cdr3_aa: CASSQGRYNSPLHF
d_call: TRBD1; clone_size: -; j_call: TRBJ2-3; v_call: TRBV7-8; cdr3_nt: TGTGCCAGCAGCTTAATGGGGACAGTAACAGATACGCAGTATTTT; cdr3_aa: CASSLMGTVTDTQYF
d_call: TRBD2; clone_size: -; j_call: TRBJ2-1; v_call: TRBV5-1; cdr3_nt: TGCGCCAGCAGACTAGCGGGAGGTACTGAGCAGTTCTTC; cdr3_aa: CASRLAGGTEQFF
d_call: TRBD1; clone_size: -; j_call: TRBJ1-4; v_call: TRBV30; cdr3_nt: TGTGCCTGGAAAACTGGGGGGACAGGGGGACAGAAACTGTTTTTT; cdr3_aa: CAWKTGGTGGQKLFF
d_call: -; clone_size: -; j_call: TRBJ1-4; v_call: TRBV11-3; cdr3_nt: TGTGCCAGCAGCTTATATAGGGGGAGTGAAAAACTGTTTTTT; cdr3_aa: CASSLYRGSEKLFF
d_call: TRBD2; clone_size: -; j_call: TRBJ2-1; v_call: TRBV18; cdr3_nt: TGTGCCAGCTCACCGACTAGCGGGAGGGTTAAGCAGTTCTTC; cdr3_aa: CASSPTSGRVKQFF
d_call: TRBD1; clone_size: few; j_call: TRBJ2-5; v_call: TRBV2; cdr3_nt: TGTGCCAGCAGTGTGGCAGGGGGCCAACAAGAGACCCAGTACTTC; cdr3_aa: CASSVAGGQQETQYF
d_call: -; clone_size: -; j_call: TRBJ2-1; v_call: TRBV30; cdr3_nt: TGTGCCTGGAGTGCCGAAGGCGGGTCGTTCTTC; cdr3_aa: CAWSAEGGSFF